A single sample gave rise to the 27 T cell receptor beta chains below, sequenced in a study of T cell repertoires in cytomegalovirus infection. Their recognized antigens are unknown. TCRdb used MiXCR to reprocess the reads, holding one entry per CDR3 protein. The table has about 480,000 distinct CDR3 sequences, about 33% seen once. Sample: cultured PBMCs, taken from culture after CMV antigen stimulation. The receptors were sampled from a human donor in good health (CMV status not recorded). Some clones in this sample may be carry-over from other donors' samples.

This clonotype was detected only a few times. The V gene is TRBV25-1, the J gene TRBJ1-6; D may be TRBD1 (6 bases). The CDR3 spans 17 residues. Germline assignment: CDR1 MGHDK and CDR2 SYGVNS. Trimming removed 6 bases at V and 7 bases at J, with 22 bases between. The CDR3 sequence is CASRAWGQAEKNSPLHF. The CDR3 DNA follows: TGTGCCAGCAGGGCGTGGGGGCAGGCCGAGAAAAATTCACCCCTCCACTTT.

The chain employs TRBV7-9 and TRBJ1-5; D possibly corresponds to TRBD1 (6 bases). The length of the CDR3 is 15 residues. CDR1 is SEHNR and CDR2 is FQNEAQ in the germline V gene (reference sequence). V lost 1 base and J lost 4, with 11 bases in between. The CDR3 DNA sequence: TGTGCCAGCAGCTTAGGGGACAAGGGGAATCAGCCCCAGCATTTT. The encoded protein is CASSLGDKGNQPQHF.

The genes are TRBV7-2 and TRBJ1-5, with a weak D call TRBD1 (5 bases). CDR1 and CDR2 (germline): SGHTA, FQGNSA. This CDR3 region has 15 residues. The V end was cut by 1 base, the J end by 11 bases, with 18 bases between. CDR3 sequence (DNA): TGTGCCAGCAGCTTAGTTAAGGACACAGTATCAGCCCAGCATTTT. This translates into CASSLVKDTVSAQHF. Together with reference TRBV7-2 and TRBJ1-5, the CDR3 gives the full variable domain: GAGVSQSPSNKVTEKGKDVELRCDPISGHTALYWYRQSLGQGLEFLIYFQGNSAPDKSGLPSDRFSAERTGGSVSTLTIQRTQQEDSAVYLCASSLVKDTVSAQHFGDGTRLSIL.

This clonotype was observed a handful of times. This may be a read error: a much more frequent sequence differs by one nucleotide. This chain links TRBV7-2 with TRBJ2-7; 10 bases agree with TRBD2. The CDR3 spans 14 residues. The V and J ends lost 5 bases and 3 bases, in that order; junction bases with no gene match: 4. Germline lookup yields CDR1 SGHTA and CDR2 FQGNSA. As DNA, the CDR3 is TGTGCCAGCAGCCCTAGCGGGAGCTTCTACGAGCAGTACTTC. Its protein product is CASSPSGSFYEQYF.

The chain recombines TRBV7-9 with TRBJ2-5, with 8 bases identical to TRBD2. The length of the CDR3 is 18 residues. The V gene end was trimmed by 4 bases and the J gene end by 2 bases; junction bases not matched to a gene: 15. The germline V gene encodes CDR1 SEHNR and CDR2 FQNEAQ (reference sequence). CDR3 region: CASSSPREAGGQQETQYF. In DNA form, the CDR3 reads TGTGCCAGCAGCTCCCCAAGGGAGGCGGGAGGACAGCAAGAGACCCAGTACTTC. The full variable domain, completed using reference TRBV7-9 and TRBJ2-5, is DTGVSQNPRHKITKRGQNVTFRCDPISEHNRLYWYRQTLGQGPEFLTYFQNEAQLEKSRLLSDRFSAERPKGSFSTLEIQRTEQGDSAMYLCASSSPREAGGQQETQYFGPGTRLLVL.

DNA for the CDR3: TGTGCCAGCAGCCCCCTAGGATCGGGGGCTAGGCCCCAGCATTTT. Residues: CASSPLGSGARPQHF. The rearrangement uses TRBV28 and TRBJ1-5; possible D gene TRBD1, 6 bases. The CDR3 totals 15 residues. The germline V and J ends were trimmed by 6 bases and 9 bases, with 21 bases remaining between them. Germline lookup yields CDR1 MDHEN and CDR2 SYDVKM. The full variable domain, with the rest looked up from reference TRBV28 and TRBJ1-5, is DVKVTQSSRYLVKRTGEKVFLECVQDMDHENMFWYRQDPGLGLRLIYFSYDVKMKEKGDIPEGYSVSREKKERFSLILESASTNQTSMYLCASSPLGSGARPQHFGDGTRLSIL.

In its sample, this clonotype was seen a few times. J is TRBJ2-1 and V is TRBV4-1; D possibly corresponds to TRBD1 (6 bases). Trimming took 1 base from V and 5 from J, leaving 15 bases between them. Germline V gene sequence: CDR1 MGHRA, CDR2 YSYEKL. CDR3 size: 16 residues. CDR3 sequence (DNA): TGCGCCAGCAGCCAAGCCCCCGACAGGCATCACAATGAGCAGTTCTTC. It encodes CASSQAPDRHHNEQFF.

This clonotype turned up a few times. This chain connects TRBV27 to TRBJ2-1, with TRBD1 as a possible D gene (6 bases). V lost 6 bases to trimming and J lost 7 bases, with 13 bases between them. Looked up from germline, CDR1 is MNHEY and CDR2 is SMNVEV (reference sequence). The CDR3 covers 13 residues. CDR3 region: CASRQGPTNEQFF. For the CDR3, the DNA is TGTGCCAGCAGACAGGGACCCACGAATGAGCAGTTCTTC.

This clonotype was counted only a few times. The chain joins TRBV12-3 or TRBV12-4 to TRBJ2-7; the D gene is possibly TRBD1 (6 bases). This CDR3 is built from 15 residues. The V and J ends lost 5 bases and 1 base respectively, with 15 bases between them. The CDR3 here is CASSDTGTRSYEQYF. The DNA for the CDR3 is TGTGCCAGCAGTGATACAGGGACCCGATCCTACGAGCAGTACTTC.

This chain links TRBV19 with TRBJ1-5; TRBD1 aligns across 11 bases. V lost 2 bases to trimming and J lost 6 bases; unmatched junction nucleotides: 3. Germline CDR1 and CDR2: LNHDA and SQIVND (reference sequence). This CDR3 contains 15 residues. CDR3 amino acids: CASSIRTGGGQPQHF. The CDR3 bases are TGTGCCAGTAGTATAAGGACAGGGGGCGGTCAGCCCCAGCATTTT.

Ten or more counts support this clonotype. The V gene is TRBV7-6, the J gene TRBJ2-1; D is perhaps TRBD1 or TRBD2 (6 bases each). Germline assignment: CDR1 SGHVS and CDR2 FNYEAQ. Trimming pared 3 bases from V and 8 bases from J, leaving 17 bases between. There are 15 residues in the CDR3. The CDR3 DNA reads as TGTGCCAGCAGCTTTGTGCGGGATCAGGGGCATGAGCAGTTCTTC. Its protein is CASSFVRDQGHEQFF.

The V and J genes are TRBV7-6 and TRBJ1-1; 9 nucleotides align to TRBD1. Germline CDR1 is SGHVS and CDR2 is FNYEAQ. The V gene end was trimmed by 5 bases and the J gene end by 4 bases; junction bases not matched to a gene: 11. The CDR3 is made up of 16 amino acids. CDR3 loop: CASSAKLGQGFTEAFF. The CDR3 DNA follows: TGTGCCAGCAGCGCGAAACTCGGACAGGGGTTCACTGAAGCTTTCTTT.

This clonotype was detected only a few times. The chain joins TRBV7-2 to TRBJ2-3; D gene ambiguous. The germline V and J ends were trimmed by 5 bases and 3 bases, with 15 bases remaining between them. The CDR3 runs 15 residues. Germline CDR1 is SGHTA and CDR2 is FQGNSA. The CDR3 is CASSERALVTDTQYF. CDR3 DNA sequence: TGTGCCAGCAGCGAAAGAGCTCTCGTTACAGATACGCAGTATTTT. Looking up the rest from reference TRBV7-2 and TRBJ2-3 gives the full variable domain: GAGVSQSPSNKVTEKGKDVELRCDPISGHTALYWYRQSLGQGLEFLIYFQGNSAPDKSGLPSDRFSAERTGGSVSTLTIQRTQQEDSAVYLCASSERALVTDTQYFGPGTRLTVL.

In this sample, this clonotype turned up a few times. V is TRBV7-2 and J is TRBJ1-2; tentative D call: TRBD1 (6 bases). V lost 2 bases and J 4 bases, leaving 14 bases between the germline ends. The CDR3 has 15 amino acids. Germline V lookup: CDR1 SGHTA, CDR2 FQGNSA. The CDR3 sequence: CASSLSQGTSYGYTF. DNA of the CDR3: TGTGCCAGCAGCTTATCCCAAGGGACATCCTATGGCTACACCTTC.

This clonotype was counted a few times. V gene TRBV7-3 combines with J gene TRBJ2-3, with 12 bases identical to TRBD2. This CDR3 has 18 amino acids. Trimming removed 4 bases from V and 0 bases from J; junction bases left unmatched: 8. Germline lookup yields CDR1 SGHTA and CDR2 FQGTGA. The CDR3 bases are TGTGCCAGCAGCTCTTTGACTAGCGGGAGTTGGAGCACAGATACGCAGTATTTT. Its protein product is CASSSLTSGSWSTDTQYF.

This clonotype was counted many times. The CDR3 region is CASSTRTGHNQPQHF. The DNA of the CDR3 is TGTGCCAGCAGCACTCGGACAGGTCACAATCAGCCCCAGCATTTT. This rearrangement joins TRBV7-2 to TRBJ1-5; 7 bases are shared with TRBD1. Germline V lookup: CDR1 SGHTA, CDR2 FQGNSA. This CDR3 is 15 amino acids long. After removal of 5 bases from V and 3 bases from J, the junction contained 7 bases not matched to a gene.

This clonotype appeared once. The rearrangement joins TRBV25-1 to TRBJ2-3, with 9 nucleotides matching TRBD2. The germline V gene has CDR1 MGHDK and CDR2 SYGVNS. Trimming at V came to 2 bases and at J to 3 bases, leaving 3 bases not matched to a gene. CDR3 length: 15 amino acids. CDR3 protein: CASSELAGITDTQYF. DNA for the CDR3: TGTGCCAGCAGTGAACTAGCGGGAATTACAGATACGCAGTATTTT.

This rearrangement joins TRBV11-1 to TRBJ2-7; 8 bases align to TRBD2. V was pared by 9 bases and J by 8 bases, with 15 bases of the junction left unmatched. Germline CDR1 and CDR2: SGHAT and FQDESV (reference sequence). CDR3 length: 14 amino acids. Written as DNA, the CDR3 is TGTGCCAGGTTCCGTCAGCGGGAGATTCGTAAGCAGTACGTC. The encoded protein is CARFRQREIRKQYV.

The chain employs TRBV12-3 or TRBV12-4 and TRBJ2-7, with D perhaps matching TRBD1 or TRBD2 (5 bases each). This CDR3 has 14 residues. Trimming took off 4 bases at V and 0 bases at J, with 10 bases between the two ends. The CDR3 bases are TGTGCCAGCAGTTGGAGAGGGGACTCCTACGAGCAGTACTTC. This gives the protein CASSWRGDSYEQYF.

Only a few counts were recorded for this clonotype. The chain recombines TRBV7-6 with TRBJ2-1, with a weak D call TRBD2 (6 bases). The V end was cut by 5 bases, the J end by 6 bases, with 14 bases between. Germline values: CDR1 SGHVS, CDR2 FNYEAQ. This CDR3 is built from 14 residues. CDR3 loop: CASSQGAGGNEQFF. CDR3 nucleotide sequence: TGTGCCAGCAGCCAAGGGGCCGGGGGCAATGAGCAGTTCTTC.

V usage is TRBV5-1 and J usage is TRBJ2-5; D may be TRBD2 (5 bases). The V end was cut by 4 bases, the J end by 6 bases, with 22 bases between. Germline V lookup: CDR1 SGHRS, CDR2 YFSETQ. The CDR3 is 16 residues long. CDR3 nucleotide sequence: TGCGCCAGCAGCCCCTCTCCGACACCGAGGGATCAGACCCAGTACTTC. This encodes CASSPSPTPRDQTQYF. Together with reference TRBV5-1 and TRBJ2-5, the CDR3 gives the full variable domain: KAGVTQTPRYLIKTRGQQVTLSCSPISGHRSVSWYQQTPGQGLQFLFEYFSETQRNKGNFPGRFSGRQFSNSRSEMNVSTLELGDSALYLCASSPSPTPRDQTQYFGPGTRLLVL.

The sample holds many counts of this clonotype. The V gene is TRBV7-9, the J gene TRBJ2-7; TRBD1 aligns across 10 bases. V was clipped by 5 bases and J by 3 bases; unmatched bases: 7. Germline V gives CDR1 SEHNR, CDR2 FQNEAQ (reference sequence). The CDR3 spans 15 residues. The CDR3 coding sequence is TGTGCCAGCAGCCCGTCGCGGACAGGGGGCTACGAGCAGTACTTC. Amino acid sequence: CASSPSRTGGYEQYF.

The J gene is TRBJ1-5, the V gene TRBV12-3 or TRBV12-4, with D unclear. CDR3 length equals 17 residues. Trimming cost V 5 bases and J 0 bases, with 17 bases left between them. CDR3 sequence reads: CASSPRTSEHSNQPQHF. The CDR3 coding sequence is TGTGCCAGCAGTCCAAGAACGTCGGAACATAGCAATCAGCCCCAGCATTTT.

This chain connects TRBV18 to TRBJ2-7; D is uncertain. The V end lost 5 bases, the J end lost 5 bases, and 10 bases lay between the germline ends. The V gene's germline CDR1 is KGHSH and CDR2 LQKENI. CDR3 length: 12 residues. The DNA of the CDR3 is TGTGCCAGCTCAATGACAAGCCACGAGCAGTACTTC. Protein: CASSMTSHEQYF.

The chain uses TRBV6-2 or TRBV6-3 and TRBJ1-1, with D unclear. CDR1 and CDR2 from the germline V gene are MNHEY and SVGEGT. The CDR3 sequence is 13 residues long. The V end was cut by 6 bases, the J end by 0 bases, with 8 bases between. The CDR3 spells CASRLNLNTEAFF. The CDR3 DNA is TGTGCCAGCAGGCTAAACTTGAACACTGAAGCTTTCTTT.

This clonotype was counted between two and nine times. The rearrangement joins TRBV19 to TRBJ2-1, with D unresolved. The CDR3 has 16 amino acids. The germline V and J ends were trimmed by 8 bases and 3 bases, with 20 bases remaining between them. Germline lookup yields CDR1 LNHDA and CDR2 SQIVND (reference sequence). CDR3 DNA sequence: TGTGCCAGTGTAAGAGCCGTGAGTTCGGTCTACAATGAGCAGTTCTTC. The encoded protein is CASVRAVSSVYNEQFF.

This clonotype was detected a few times. V usage is TRBV6-2 or TRBV6-3 and J usage is TRBJ2-3; 9 positions match TRBD2. V was pared by 10 bases and J by 3 bases, with 8 bases of the junction left unmatched. The CDR3 is made up of 14 amino acids. Germline CDR1 and CDR2: MNHEY and SVGEGT. CDR3 in DNA: TGTGCCACCGAGGGTAGCGGGAGTACAGATACGCAGTATTTT. It translates to CATEGSGSTDTQYF.